The TCR beta chain described here comes from a study of T cell changes during pregnancy in multiple sclerosis (dated by TCRdb to about 2019). About the study as a whole: In women with multiple sclerosis, the researchers looked at how the T cell repertoire shifted as pregnancy progressed.

The method was the immunoSEQ multiplex PCR assay. TCRdb holds this immuneACCESS table with in-frame rearrangements only. Some clones are missing; in checked studies, unresolved V genes explain under half, and the rest has no known cause. Counted in this sample were 45,000 or so clones; about 88% of them appeared once. The top ten clones comprise around 5.6% of the sample. The germline V gene (reference sequence) yields LNHDA for CDR1 and SQIVND for CDR2. V is trimmed back by 4 bases and J by 5 bases, and the junction contains 2 bases that no gene match accounts for. CDR3 length: 15 amino acids, cysteine to phenylalanine. Only the CDR3 portion is preserved as DNA: 45 bases, with reading frame beginning at the first base. This clone appeared once. Its recognized antigen is unknown. No clone much larger than this one lies a single base away; base qualities are absent.

The sequencing used CD8+ T cells from peripheral blood mononuclear cells, collected after pregnancy. Recombination linked TRBV19 to TRBJ2-1, and 13 junctional nucleotides match TRBD2. The sequence derives from a female donor in good health, enrolled as a control in a pregnancy study. The nucleotide sequence is TGTGCCAGTAGTACGACTAGCGGGGGGCACAATGAGCAGTTCTTC. This gives the protein CASSTTSGGHNEQFF. With the portions outside the CDR3 filled from the reference TRBV19 and TRBJ2-1 genes, the complete variable region becomes DGGITQSPKYLFRKEGQNVTLSCEQNLNHDAMYWYRQDPGQGLRLIYYSQIVNDFQKGDIAEGYSVSREKKESFPLTVTSAQKNPTAFYLCASSTTSGGHNEQFFGPGTRLTVL.